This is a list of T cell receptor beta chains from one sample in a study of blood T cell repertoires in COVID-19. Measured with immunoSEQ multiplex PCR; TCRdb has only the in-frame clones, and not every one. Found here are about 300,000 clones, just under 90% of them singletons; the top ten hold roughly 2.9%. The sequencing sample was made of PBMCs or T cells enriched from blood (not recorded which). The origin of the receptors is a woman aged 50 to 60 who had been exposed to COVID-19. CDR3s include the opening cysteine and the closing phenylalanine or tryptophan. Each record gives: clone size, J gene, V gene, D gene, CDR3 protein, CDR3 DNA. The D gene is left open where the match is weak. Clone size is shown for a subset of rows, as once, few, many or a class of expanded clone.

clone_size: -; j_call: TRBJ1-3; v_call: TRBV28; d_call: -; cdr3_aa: CASYLNRASGNTIYF; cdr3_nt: TGTGCCAGCTACCTCAACAGAGCCTCTGGAAACACCATATATTTT
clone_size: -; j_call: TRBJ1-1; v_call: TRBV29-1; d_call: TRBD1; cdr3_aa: CSASRTGLDTEAFF; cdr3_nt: TGCAGCGCCAGCAGGACAGGGTTGGACACTGAAGCTTTCTTT
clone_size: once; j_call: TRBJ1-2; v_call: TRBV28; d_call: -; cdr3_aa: CASSQTARFDGYTF; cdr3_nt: TGTGCCAGCAGTCAGACAGCCCGATTCGATGGCTACACCTTC
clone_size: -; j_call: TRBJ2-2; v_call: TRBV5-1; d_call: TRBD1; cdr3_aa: CASGRDRGNTGELFF; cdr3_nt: TGCGCCAGCGGCCGGGACAGGGGTAACACCGGGGAGCTGTTTTTT
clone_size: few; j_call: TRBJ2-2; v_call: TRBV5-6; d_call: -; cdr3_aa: CASSLGLDTGELFF; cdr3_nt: TGTGCCAGCAGCTTGGGACTGGACACCGGGGAGCTGTTTTTT
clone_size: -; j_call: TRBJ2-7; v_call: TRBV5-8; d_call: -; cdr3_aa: CASGMAGCSYEQYF; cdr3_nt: TGTGCCAGCGGGATGGCAGGGTGCTCCTACGAGCAGTACTTC
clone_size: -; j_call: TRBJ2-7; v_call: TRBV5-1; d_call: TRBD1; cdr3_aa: CASSQRQGFHEQYF; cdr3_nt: TGCGCCAGCAGCCAGCGACAGGGTTTTCACGAGCAGTACTTC
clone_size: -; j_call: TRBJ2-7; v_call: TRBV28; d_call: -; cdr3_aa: CASSTPGDPYEQYF; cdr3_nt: TGTGCCAGCAGCACGCCAGGGGACCCCTACGAGCAGTACTTC
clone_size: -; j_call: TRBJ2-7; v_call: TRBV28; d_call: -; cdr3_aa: CASTPEGGSSYEQYF; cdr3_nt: TGTGCCAGCACCCCCGAGGGGGGGAGCTCCTACGAGCAGTACTTC
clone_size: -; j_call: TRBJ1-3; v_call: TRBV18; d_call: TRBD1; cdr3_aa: CASSKTGGPPSGNTIYF; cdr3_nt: TGTGCCAGCTCTAAGACAGGGGGTCCCCCCTCTGGAAACACCATATATTTT
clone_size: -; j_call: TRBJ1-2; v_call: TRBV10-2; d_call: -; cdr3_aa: CASSESGLAYGYTF; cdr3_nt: TGCGCCAGCAGTGAGTCGGGACTCGCCTATGGCTACACCTTC
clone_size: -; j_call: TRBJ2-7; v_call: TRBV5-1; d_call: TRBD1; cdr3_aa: CASSFDMGQGSEQYF; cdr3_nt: TGCGCCAGCAGCTTTGATATGGGACAGGGGTCCGAGCAGTACTTC
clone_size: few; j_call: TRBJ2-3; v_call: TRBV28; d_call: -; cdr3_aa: CASSLWGQGSDTQYF; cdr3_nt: TGTGCCAGCAGTTTATGGGGGCAGGGATCAGATACGCAGTATTTT
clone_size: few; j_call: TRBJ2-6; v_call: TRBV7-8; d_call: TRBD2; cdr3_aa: CASSLAGSGAHSGANVLTF; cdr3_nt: TGTGCCAGCAGCTTAGCGGGTAGCGGGGCACACTCTGGGGCCAACGTCCTGACTTTC
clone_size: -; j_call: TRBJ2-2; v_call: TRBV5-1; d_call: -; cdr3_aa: CASYEGGATGELFF; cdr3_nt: TGCGCCAGCTACGAAGGGGGGGCCACCGGGGAGCTGTTTTTT
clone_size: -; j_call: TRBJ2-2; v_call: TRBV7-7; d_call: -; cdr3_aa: CASSRGQPNTGELFF; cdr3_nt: TGTGCTAGCAGCCGAGGACAGCCCAACACCGGGGAGCTGTTTTTT